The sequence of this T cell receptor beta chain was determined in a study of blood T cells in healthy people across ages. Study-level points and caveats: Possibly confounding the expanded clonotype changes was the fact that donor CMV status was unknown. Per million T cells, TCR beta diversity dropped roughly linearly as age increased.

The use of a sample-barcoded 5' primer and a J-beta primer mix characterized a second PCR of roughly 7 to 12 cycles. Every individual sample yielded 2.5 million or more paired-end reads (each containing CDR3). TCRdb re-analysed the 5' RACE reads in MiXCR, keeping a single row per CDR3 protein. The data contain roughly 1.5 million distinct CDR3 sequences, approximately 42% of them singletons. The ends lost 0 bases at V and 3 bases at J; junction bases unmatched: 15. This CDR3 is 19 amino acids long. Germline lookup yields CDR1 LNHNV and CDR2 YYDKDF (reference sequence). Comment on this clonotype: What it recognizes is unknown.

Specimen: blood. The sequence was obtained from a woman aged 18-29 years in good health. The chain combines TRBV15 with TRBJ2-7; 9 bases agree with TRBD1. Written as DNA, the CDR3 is TGTGCCACCAGCAGAGATCTTCGGGGGATCGGGACAGGGTACTACGAGCAGTACTTC. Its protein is CATSRDLRGIGTGYYEQYF.